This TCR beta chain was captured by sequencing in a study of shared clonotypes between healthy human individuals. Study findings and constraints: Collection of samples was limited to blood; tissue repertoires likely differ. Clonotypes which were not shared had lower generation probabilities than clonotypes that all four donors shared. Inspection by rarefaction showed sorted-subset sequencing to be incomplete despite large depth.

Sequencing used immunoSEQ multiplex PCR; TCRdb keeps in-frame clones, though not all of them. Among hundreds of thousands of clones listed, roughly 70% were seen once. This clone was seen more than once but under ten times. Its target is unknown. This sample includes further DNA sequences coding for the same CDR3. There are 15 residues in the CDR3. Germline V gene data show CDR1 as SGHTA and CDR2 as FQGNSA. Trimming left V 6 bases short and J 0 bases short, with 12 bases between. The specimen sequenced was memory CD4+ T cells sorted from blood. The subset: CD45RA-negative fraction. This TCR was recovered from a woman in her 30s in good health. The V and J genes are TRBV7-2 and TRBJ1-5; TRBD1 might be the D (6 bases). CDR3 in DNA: TGTGCCAGCAGTTCGGACAGCCTTAGCAATCAGCCCCAGCATTTT. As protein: CASSSDSLSNQPQHF.